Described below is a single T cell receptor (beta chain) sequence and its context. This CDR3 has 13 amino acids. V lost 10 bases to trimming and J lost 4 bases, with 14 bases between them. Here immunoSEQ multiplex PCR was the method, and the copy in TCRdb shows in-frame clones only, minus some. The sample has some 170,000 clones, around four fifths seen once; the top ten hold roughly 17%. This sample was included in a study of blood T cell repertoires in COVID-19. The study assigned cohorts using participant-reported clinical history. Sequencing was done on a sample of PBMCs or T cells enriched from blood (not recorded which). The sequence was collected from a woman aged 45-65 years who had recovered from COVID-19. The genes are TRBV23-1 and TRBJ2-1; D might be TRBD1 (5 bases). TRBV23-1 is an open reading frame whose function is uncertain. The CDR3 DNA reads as TGCGCCAACTCTGGGGCTTCTTACAATGAGCAGTTCTTC. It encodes CANSGASYNEQFF.